These 11 T cell receptor beta chains were all obtained from the same sample, sequenced in a study of a mutant IDH1 vaccine in newly diagnosed glioma. Stated time point: baseline, week 1 (first vaccination visit). Stated treatment: pre-vaccination baseline after standard-of-care therapy. Using immunoSEQ multiplex PCR, the repertoire was profiled, and TCRdb retains in-frame clones only, with some absent. The repertoire has about 92,000 clones, over 75% of them found once; the top ten carry roughly 7%. Source: PBMCs, taken from a glioma patient treated with radiotherapy, temozolomide or both. All receptors derive from a man between 40 and 49 years old with glioma.

V is TRBV5-6 and J is TRBJ2-5; no definite D call. The germline gives CDR1 SGHDT, CDR2 YYEEEE. The CDR3 runs to 15 residues. V gave up 1 base and J gave up 3 bases, with 13 bases separating them. Written as DNA, the CDR3 is TGTGCCAGCAGCTTGACACAGATTGGGGAAGAGACCCAGTACTTC. The encoded protein is CASSLTQIGEETQYF. Complete variable domain (other parts from reference TRBV5-6 and TRBJ2-5): DAGVTQSPTHLIKTRGQQVTLRCSPKSGHDTVSWYQQALGQGPQFIFQYYEEEERQRGNFPDRFSGHQFPNYSSELNVNALLLGDSALYLCASSLTQIGEETQYFGPGTRLLVL.

The chain is built from TRBV4-3 and TRBJ2-1; D call uncertain. Germline V gene lookup returns CDR1 LGHNA and CDR2 YSLEER. Trimming shortened V by 1 base and J by 8 bases, and 3 bases separated the two germline ends. The CDR3 covers 11 residues. The CDR3 protein is CASSQGDEQFF. DNA for the CDR3: TGCGCCAGCAGCCAAGGAGATGAGCAGTTCTTC.

This chain uses TRBV15 with TRBJ1-1, with D possibly being TRBD1 (5 bases). Between the trimmed V and J ends, which lost 0 bases and 11 bases, there was a span of 19 bases. The CDR3 has 15 amino acids. The germline CDR1 and CDR2 sequences are LNHNV and YYDKDF (reference sequence). The CDR3: CATSRDQGLRVRAFF. CDR3 nucleotide sequence: TGTGCCACCAGCAGAGATCAGGGACTCCGGGTGCGGGCTTTCTTT.

This chain uses TRBV28 with TRBJ2-3; 10 bases are shared with TRBD2. Unmatched junction bases numbered 5, after V lost 2 bases and J lost 0 bases. Per germline, CDR1 MDHEN and CDR2 SYDVKM. The CDR3 consists of 17 residues. This CDR3 reads CASSLSTSGASTDTQYF. The CDR3 coding sequence is TGTGCCAGCAGTTTAAGCACTAGCGGGGCTAGCACAGATACGCAGTATTTT. The entire variable domain, with the rest obtained from reference TRBV28 and TRBJ2-3, is as follows: DVKVTQSSRYLVKRTGEKVFLECVQDMDHENMFWYRQDPGLGLRLIYFSYDVKMKEKGDIPEGYSVSREKKERFSLILESASTNQTSMYLCASSLSTSGASTDTQYFGPGTRLTVL.

The chain combines TRBV9 with TRBJ2-5; D tentatively reads TRBD1 or TRBD2 (6 bases each). This CDR3 is 14 amino acids long. Germline V lookup: CDR1 SGDLS, CDR2 YYNGEE. V was shortened by 4 bases and J by 0 bases, with 10 bases between the two germline ends. The CDR3 loop reads CASSTGGDQETQYF. CDR3 DNA: TGTGCCAGCAGCACCGGGGGCGACCAAGAGACCCAGTACTTC.

This clone was counted a single time. CDR3 region: CASSDSSGLALEEQYF. CDR3 DNA: TGTGCCAGCAGTGACTCCTCTGGGCTAGCGCTAGAAGAGCAGTACTTC. This chain joins TRBV6-4 and TRBJ2-7; D perhaps matches TRBD2 (6 bases). CDR3 length: 16 residues. Deletions cut 0 bases from V and 7 bases from J, with 19 bases between. Germline V lookup: CDR1 MRHNA, CDR2 SNTAGT.

V is TRBV30 and J is TRBJ1-6; tentatively, D is TRBD1 (6 bases). Trimming left V 0 bases short and J 0 bases short, with 21 bases between. Per the germline V gene, CDR1 is GTSNPN and CDR2 is SVGIG (reference sequence). The CDR3 sequence is 20 residues long. The CDR3 loop is CAWSVDSLDTISSYNSPLHF. The CDR3 nucleotides read TGTGCCTGGAGTGTGGACAGCTTGGATACAATAAGCTCCTATAATTCACCCCTCCACTTT.

The V gene is TRBV7-2, the J gene TRBJ1-2, with 7 bases fitting TRBD1. The CDR3 consists of 13 residues. V lost 0 bases and J lost 6; bases outside the gene matches: 1. Per germline, CDR1 SGHTA and CDR2 FQGNSA. The DNA for the CDR3 is TGTGCCAGCAGCTTAGCAGGGGGCGATGGCTACACCTTC. Protein: CASSLAGGDGYTF.

The V gene is TRBV5-5, the J gene TRBJ2-1; D may be TRBD1 (6 bases). There are 15 residues in the CDR3. Looked up from germline, CDR1 is SGHKS and CDR2 is YYEKEE (reference sequence). The V end lost 5 bases, the J end lost 6 bases, and 18 bases lay between the germline ends. The CDR3 protein is CASSSQGFTSNEQFF. The CDR3 coding sequence is TGTGCCAGCAGTTCACAGGGTTTTACATCCAATGAGCAGTTCTTC.

The chain joins TRBV21-1 to TRBJ2-7. TRBV21-1 is listed as a pseudogene. The CDR3 covers 19 residues. The CDR3 spells CASSKALMNIRASSYEQYF. CDR3 nucleotides: TGTGCCAGCAGCAAAGCGTTAATGAATATTAGGGCCTCCTCCTACGAGCAGTACTTC.

The chain couples TRBV5-1 to TRBJ2-7; D call uncertain. Germline-derived CDR1 and CDR2 are SGHRS and YFSETQ. The germline V and J ends were trimmed by 4 bases and 3 bases, with 8 bases remaining between them. The CDR3 runs 12 residues. CDR3 coding DNA: TGCGCCAGCAGCCCCGACCACTACGAGCAGTACTTC. This encodes CASSPDHYEQYF.